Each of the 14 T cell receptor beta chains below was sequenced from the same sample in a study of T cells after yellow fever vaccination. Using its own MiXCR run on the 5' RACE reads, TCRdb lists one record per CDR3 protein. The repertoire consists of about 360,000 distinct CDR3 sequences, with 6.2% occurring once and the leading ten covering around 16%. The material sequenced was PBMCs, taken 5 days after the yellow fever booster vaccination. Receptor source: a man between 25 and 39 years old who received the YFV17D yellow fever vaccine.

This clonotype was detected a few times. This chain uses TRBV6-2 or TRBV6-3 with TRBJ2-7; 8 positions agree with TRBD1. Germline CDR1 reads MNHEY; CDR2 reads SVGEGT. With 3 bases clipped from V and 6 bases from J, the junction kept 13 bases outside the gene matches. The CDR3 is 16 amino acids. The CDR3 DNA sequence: TGTGCCAGCAGTTATTCGCTCGAGACAGGGGCCTTCGAGCAGTACTTC. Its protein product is CASSYSLETGAFEQYF.

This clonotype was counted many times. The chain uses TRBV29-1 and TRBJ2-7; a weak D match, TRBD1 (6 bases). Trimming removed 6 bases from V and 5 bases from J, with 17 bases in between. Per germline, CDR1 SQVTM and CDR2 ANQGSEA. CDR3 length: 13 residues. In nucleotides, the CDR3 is TGCAGCGTCCCAGGGGTCACGGTACACGAGCAGTACTTC. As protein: CSVPGVTVHEQYF.

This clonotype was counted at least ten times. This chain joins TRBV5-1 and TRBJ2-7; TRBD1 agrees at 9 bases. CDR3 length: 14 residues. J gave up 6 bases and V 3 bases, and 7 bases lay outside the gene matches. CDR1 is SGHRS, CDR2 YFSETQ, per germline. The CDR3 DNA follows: TGCGCCAGCAGCTCCGGGACAGGGAACCCCGAGCAGTACTTC. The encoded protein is CASSSGTGNPEQYF.

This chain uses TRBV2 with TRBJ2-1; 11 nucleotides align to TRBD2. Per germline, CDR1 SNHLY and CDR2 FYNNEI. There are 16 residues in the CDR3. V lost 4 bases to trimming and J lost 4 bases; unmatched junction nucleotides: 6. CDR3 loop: CASSGTTSGAYNEQFF. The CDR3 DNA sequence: TGTGCCAGCAGTGGAACGACTAGCGGGGCATACAATGAGCAGTTCTTC.

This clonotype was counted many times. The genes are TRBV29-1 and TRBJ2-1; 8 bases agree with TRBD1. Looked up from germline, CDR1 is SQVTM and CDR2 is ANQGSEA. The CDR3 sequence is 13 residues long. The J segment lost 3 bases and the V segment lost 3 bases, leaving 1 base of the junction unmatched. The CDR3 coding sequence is TGCAGCGTTGAGACAGGGGACTACAATGAGCAGTTCTTC. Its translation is CSVETGDYNEQFF.

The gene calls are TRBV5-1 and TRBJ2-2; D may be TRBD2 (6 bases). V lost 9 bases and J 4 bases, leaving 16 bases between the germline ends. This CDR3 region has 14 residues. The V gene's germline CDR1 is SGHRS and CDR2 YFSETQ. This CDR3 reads CATSGEAPTGELFF. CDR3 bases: TGCGCCACGTCGGGGGAGGCACCCACCGGGGAGCTGTTTTTT.

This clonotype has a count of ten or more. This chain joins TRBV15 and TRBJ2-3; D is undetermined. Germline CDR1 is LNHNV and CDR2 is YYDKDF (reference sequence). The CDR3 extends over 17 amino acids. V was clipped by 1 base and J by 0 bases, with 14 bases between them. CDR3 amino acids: CATSRGVGPTSTDTQYF. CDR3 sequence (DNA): TGTGCCACCAGCAGAGGGGTGGGCCCTACTAGCACAGATACGCAGTATTTT.

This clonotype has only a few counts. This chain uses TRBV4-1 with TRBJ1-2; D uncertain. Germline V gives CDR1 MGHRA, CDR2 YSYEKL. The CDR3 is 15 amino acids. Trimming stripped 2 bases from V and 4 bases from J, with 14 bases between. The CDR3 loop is CASSQNPGGIYGYTF. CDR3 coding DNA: TGCGCCAGCAGCCAAAATCCGGGAGGGATCTATGGCTACACCTTC.

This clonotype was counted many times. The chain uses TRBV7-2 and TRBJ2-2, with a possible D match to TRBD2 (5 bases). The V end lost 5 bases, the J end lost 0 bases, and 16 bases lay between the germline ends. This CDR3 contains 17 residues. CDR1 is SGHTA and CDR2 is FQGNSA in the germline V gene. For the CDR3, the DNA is TGTGCCAGCAGCCGAAAGGTGGTAGCGCCGAACACCGGGGAGCTGTTTTTT. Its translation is CASSRKVVAPNTGELFF.

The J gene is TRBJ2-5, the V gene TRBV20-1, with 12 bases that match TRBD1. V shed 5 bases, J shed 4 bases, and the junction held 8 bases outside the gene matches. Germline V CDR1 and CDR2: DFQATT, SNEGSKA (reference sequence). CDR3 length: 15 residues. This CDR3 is CSAPPGTGGGETQYF. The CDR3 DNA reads TGCAGTGCTCCGCCCGGGACAGGGGGCGGAGAGACCCAGTACTTC.

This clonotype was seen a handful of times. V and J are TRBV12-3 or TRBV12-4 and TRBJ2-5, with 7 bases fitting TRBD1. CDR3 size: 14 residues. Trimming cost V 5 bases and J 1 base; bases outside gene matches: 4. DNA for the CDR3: TGTGCCAGCAGTCACCGGGACAGCCAAGAGACCCAGTACTTC. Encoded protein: CASSHRDSQETQYF.

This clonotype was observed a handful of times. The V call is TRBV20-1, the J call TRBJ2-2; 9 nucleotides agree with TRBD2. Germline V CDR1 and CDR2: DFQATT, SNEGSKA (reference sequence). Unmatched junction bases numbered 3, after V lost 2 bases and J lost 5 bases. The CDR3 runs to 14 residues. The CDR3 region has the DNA TGCAGTGCTAGAACGACTAGCGGTACCGGGGAGCTGTTTTTT. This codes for CSARTTSGTGELFF.

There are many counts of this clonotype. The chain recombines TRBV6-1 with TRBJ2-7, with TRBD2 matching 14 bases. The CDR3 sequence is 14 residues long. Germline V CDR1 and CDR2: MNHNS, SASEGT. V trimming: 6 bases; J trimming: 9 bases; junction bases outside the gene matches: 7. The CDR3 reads CASRQGLAGVVQYF. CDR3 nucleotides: TGTGCCAGCAGACAGGGACTAGCGGGAGTGGTGCAGTACTTC.

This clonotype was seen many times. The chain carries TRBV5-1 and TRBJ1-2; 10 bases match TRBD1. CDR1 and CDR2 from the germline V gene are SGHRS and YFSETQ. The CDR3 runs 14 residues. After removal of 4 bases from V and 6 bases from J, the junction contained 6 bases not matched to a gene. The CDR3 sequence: CASSPSGQGDGYTF. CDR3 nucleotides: TGCGCCAGCAGCCCGTCAGGACAGGGGGATGGCTACACCTTC.